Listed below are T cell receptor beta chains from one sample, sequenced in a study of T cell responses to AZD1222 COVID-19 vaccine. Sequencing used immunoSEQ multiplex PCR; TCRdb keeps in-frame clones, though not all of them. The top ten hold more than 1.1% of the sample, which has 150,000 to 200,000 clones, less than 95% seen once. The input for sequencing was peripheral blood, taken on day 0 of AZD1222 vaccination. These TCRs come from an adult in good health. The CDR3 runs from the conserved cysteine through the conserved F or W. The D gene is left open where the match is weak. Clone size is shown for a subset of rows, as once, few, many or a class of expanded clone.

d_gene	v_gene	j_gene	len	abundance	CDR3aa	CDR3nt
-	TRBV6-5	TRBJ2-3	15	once	CASSYRGASTDTQYF	TGTGCCAGCAGTTACCGCGGAGCTAGCACAGATACGCAGTATTTT
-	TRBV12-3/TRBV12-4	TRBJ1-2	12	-	CASSSDLDGYTF	TGTGCCAGCAGTTCCGACCTCGATGGCTACACCTTC
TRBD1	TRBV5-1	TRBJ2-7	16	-	CASSLAWGQGAYEQYF	TGCGCCAGCAGCTTGGCGTGGGGACAGGGGGCCTACGAGCAGTACTTC
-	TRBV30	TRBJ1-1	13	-	CAWRVSEGTEAFF	TGTGCCTGGAGGGTATCCGAGGGGACTGAAGCTTTCTTT
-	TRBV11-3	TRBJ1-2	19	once	CASSLLRQPLKSPIKGYTF	TGTGCCAGCAGCTTACTCCGACAGCCCCTTAAATCCCCTATAAAGGGCTACACCTTC
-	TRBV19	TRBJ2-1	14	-	CASRQSNPYNEQFF	TGTGCCAGTAGGCAGTCTAACCCTTACAATGAGCAGTTCTTC
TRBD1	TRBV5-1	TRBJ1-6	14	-	CASSTDRGNSPLHF	TGCGCCAGCAGCACCGACAGGGGGAATTCACCCCTCCACTTT
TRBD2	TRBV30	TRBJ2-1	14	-	CAWSGGPTSREEFF	TGTGCCTGGAGTGGAGGACCAACCTCCCGGGAGGAGTTCTTC
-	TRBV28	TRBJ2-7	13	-	CASRGDSVYEQYF	TGTGCCAGCAGGGGCGACAGCGTCTACGAGCAGTACTTC
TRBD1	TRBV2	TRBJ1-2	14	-	CAGRGQGASGGYTF	TGTGCCGGCCGGGGGCAGGGGGCTTCTGGTGGCTACACCTTC
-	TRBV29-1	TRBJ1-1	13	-	CSVEERPSTEAFF	TGCAGCGTTGAAGAGCGGCCCAGCACTGAAGCTTTCTTT
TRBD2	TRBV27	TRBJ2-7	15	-	CASSLSGTSSYEQYF	TGTGCCAGCAGTTTATCGGGGACTAGCTCCTACGAGCAGTACTTC
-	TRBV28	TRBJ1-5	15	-	CASSFGQDSNQPQHF	TGTGCCAGCAGTTTTGGTCAGGATAGCAATCAGCCCCAGCATTTT
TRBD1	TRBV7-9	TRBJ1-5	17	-	CASTREGTGVSNQPQHF	TGTGCCAGCACTCGAGAGGGGACAGGGGTTAGCAATCAGCCCCAGCATTTT
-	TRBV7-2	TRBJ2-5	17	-	CASSLARSPGARETQYF	TGTGCCAGCAGCTTAGCCCGATCCCCAGGGGCCCGAGAGACCCAGTACTTC
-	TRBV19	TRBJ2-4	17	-	CASSIFGTPIAKNIQYF	TGTGCCAGTAGTATCTTCGGGACACCCATAGCCAAAAACATTCAGTACTTC
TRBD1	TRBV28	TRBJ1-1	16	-	CASTPPSGTGGTEAFF	TGTGCCAGCACTCCCCCTTCCGGGACAGGGGGGACTGAAGCTTTCTTT
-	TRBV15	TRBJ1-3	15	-	CATSRDAAQGVTIYF	TGTGCCACCAGCAGAGATGCTGCACAGGGTGTCACCATATATTTT
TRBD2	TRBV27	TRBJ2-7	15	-	CASSPGTSGINEQYF	TGTGCCAGCAGTCCCGGGACTAGCGGGATTAACGAGCAGTACTTC
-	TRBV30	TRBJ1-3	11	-	CAWRPENTIYF	TGTGCCTGGAGGCCTGAAAACACCATATATTTT
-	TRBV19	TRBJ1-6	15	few	CASSILGQLNSPLHF	TGTGCCAGTAGTATCCTTGGGCAGCTTAATTCACCCCTCCACTTT
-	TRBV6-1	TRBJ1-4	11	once	CASSEEGQPRF	TGTGCCAGCAGTGAGGAAGGACAGCCCCGTTTT
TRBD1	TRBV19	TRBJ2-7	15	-	CASGAGQGAFYEQYF	TGTGCCAGTGGGGCCGGACAGGGGGCTTTTTACGAGCAGTACTTC
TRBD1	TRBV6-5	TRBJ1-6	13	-	CASRTGGGSPLHF	TGTGCCAGTAGGACAGGGGGCGGTTCACCCCTCCACTTT
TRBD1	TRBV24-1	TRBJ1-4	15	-	CATSDAGQGSEKLFF	TGTGCCACCAGTGATGCGGGACAGGGTAGCGAAAAACTGTTTTTT
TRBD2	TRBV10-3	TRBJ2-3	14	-	CAISPSGGTDTQYF	TGTGCCATCAGCCCTAGCGGGGGCACAGATACGCAGTATTTT
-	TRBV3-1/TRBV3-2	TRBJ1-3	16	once	CASSLPGTSSGNTIYF	TGTGCCAGCAGCCTCCCCGGGACATCCTCTGGAAACACCATATATTTT
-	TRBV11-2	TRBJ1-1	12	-	CASSLGVTEAFF	TGTGCCAGCAGCTTAGGGGTGACGGAAGCTTTCTTT
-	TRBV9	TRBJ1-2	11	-	CASRGGGGYTF	TGTGCCAGCAGGGGAGGCGGAGGCTACACCTTC
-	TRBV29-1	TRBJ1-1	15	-	CSAQNLQFMNTEAFF	TGCAGCGCTCAAAACCTACAGTTCATGAACACTGAAGCTTTCTTT
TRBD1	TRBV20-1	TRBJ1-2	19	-	CSASGFRTGGLTRLYGYTF	TGCAGTGCTAGTGGTTTTAGGACAGGGGGCCTTACCCGACTATATGGCTACACCTTC
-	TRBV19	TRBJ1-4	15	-	CASSIDGRPREKLFF	TGTGCCAGTAGTATAGATGGTCGACCGAGGGAAAAACTGTTTTTT
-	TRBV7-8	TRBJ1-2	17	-	CASSQSLRYGANYGYTF	TGTGCCAGCAGCCAAAGCCTTCGTTACGGGGCTAACTATGGCTACACCTTC
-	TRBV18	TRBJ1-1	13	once	CASSPPSNTEAFF	TGTGCCAGCTCCCCACCGTCGAACACTGAAGCTTTCTTT
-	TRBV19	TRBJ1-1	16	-	CASSSRQGRENTEAFF	TGTGCCAGTAGTTCTCGCCAGGGTCGGGAGAACACTGAAGCTTTCTTT
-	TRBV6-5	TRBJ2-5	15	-	CASSYSFPVRETQYF	TGTGCCAGCAGTTACTCGTTTCCGGTTCGAGAGACCCAGTACTTC
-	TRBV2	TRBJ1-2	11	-	CASGLNYGYTF	TGTGCCAGCGGATTGAACTATGGCTACACCTTC
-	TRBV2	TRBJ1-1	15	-	CASMKGRGERTEAFF	TGTGCCAGCATGAAGGGTAGGGGGGAAAGAACTGAAGCTTTCTTT
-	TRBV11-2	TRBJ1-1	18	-	CASSSLSSLRGGGTEAFF	TGTGCCAGCTCTTCCCTTTCCTCATTGAGGGGAGGGGGCACTGAAGCTTTCTTT
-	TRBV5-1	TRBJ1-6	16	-	CASRLVTGSYNSPLHF	TGCGCCAGCAGACTTGTGACGGGCTCCTATAATTCACCCCTCCACTTT
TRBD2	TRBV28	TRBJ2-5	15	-	CASSAPGLDRETQYF	TGTGCCAGCAGTGCCCCGGGACTAGACAGAGAGACCCAGTACTTC
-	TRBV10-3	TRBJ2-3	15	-	CAISESTFSTDTQYF	TGTGCCATCAGTGAGTCGACCTTCAGCACAGATACGCAGTATTTT
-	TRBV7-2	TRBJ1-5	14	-	CASSLPGLDQPQHF	TGTGCCAGCAGCTTGCCAGGGTTGGATCAGCCCCAGCATTTT
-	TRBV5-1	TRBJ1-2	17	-	CASSLAGQTSPNYGYTF	TGCGCCAGCAGCTTGGCCGGGCAGACCTCCCCTAACTATGGCTACACCTTC